These 18 T cell receptor beta chains originate from one sample sequenced in a study of monozygotic twins with inflammatory bowel disease. TCRdb re-called the 5' RACE reads; one entry per CDR3 protein, DNA not given. The table lists around 210,000 distinct CDR3 sequences. Sequenced sample: blood. The receptors stem from a human donor with ulcerative colitis or Crohn's disease, or a healthy co-twin of an affected twin (not recorded which).

The rearrangement links TRBV27 to TRBJ1-5. This CDR3 is built from 15 residues. The germline gives CDR1 MNHEY, CDR2 SMNVEV (reference sequence). CDR3: CASSPRAGWDQPQHF.

This sequence joins TRBV6-1 and TRBJ1-6. Looked up from germline, CDR1 is MNHNS and CDR2 is SASEGT. This CDR3 has 17 residues. CDR3 in amino acids: CASSEWGGADYNSPLHF.

The chain combines TRBV5-4 with TRBJ2-7. Germline V gene lookup returns CDR1 SGHNT and CDR2 YYREEE (reference sequence). CDR3 length equals 15 residues. The CDR3 sequence: CASSLGGKRSYEQYF.

This sequence joins TRBV5-1 and TRBJ2-6; the D call of TRBD2 rests on TCRdb alone, since no DNA is present to check it. The CDR3 totals 17 residues. From germline, CDR1 is SGHRS and CDR2 YFSETQ. The CDR3 here is CASSLAAGSAGANVLTF.

The chain has TRBV29-1 and TRBJ2-7; TCRdb indicates TRBD1, and absent DNA this call remains unverified. This CDR3 has 13 amino acids. In germline, CDR1 is SQVTM, CDR2 ANQGSEA. CDR3 residues: CSVPGHTSDEQYF.

The chain joins TRBV20-1 to TRBJ2-1; TCRdb designates TRBD2, a call that cannot be tested without DNA. Looked up from germline, CDR1 is DFQATT and CDR2 is SNEGSKA (reference sequence). The CDR3 covers 17 residues. CDR3 residues: CSARRSGGPSSYNEQFF.

The V gene is TRBV10-3, the J gene TRBJ2-3; the D call of TRBD2 rests on TCRdb alone, since no DNA is present to check it. Germline CDR1 ENHRY, CDR2 SYGVKD. The CDR3 is 17 residues long. CDR3 sequence reads: CAISESPSGGVSDTQYF.

The CDR3: CASSQGTGTSGLSYNEQFF. The V call is TRBV6-4, the J call TRBJ2-1; TCRdb lists TRBD2, though no DNA is available to test this call. This CDR3 is built from 19 residues. Germline V CDR1 and CDR2: MRHNA, SNTAGT.

Here the CDR3 reads CASSQDGGGVSTEAFF. The chain uses TRBV4-3 and TRBJ1-1; the TRBD1 assignment by TCRdb is unverifiable without DNA. Per germline, CDR1 LGHNA and CDR2 YSLEER. CDR3 length: 16 residues.

This chain links TRBV4-3 with TRBJ2-7; TCRdb selects TRBD2, and the lack of DNA leaves this call unchecked. Germline V lookup: CDR1 LGHNA, CDR2 YSLEER. The CDR3 is 15 residues long. CDR3 region: CASSQEGGVSYEQYF.

The chain recombines TRBV6-1 with TRBJ2-1. CDR1 is MNHNS and CDR2 is SASEGT in the germline V gene. The CDR3 is 16 residues long. The CDR3 sequence: CASSLAENLSYNEQFF.

The chain uses TRBV20-1 and TRBJ1-6; the TCRdb call, TRBD1, lacks DNA for checking. Germline CDR1 reads DFQATT; CDR2 reads SNEGSKA (reference sequence). The CDR3 is 14 residues long. This chain's CDR3 is CSAYPGQINSPLHF.

The chain employs TRBV10-3 and TRBJ1-1. The CDR3 loop spans 14 amino acids. The germline V gene encodes CDR1 ENHRY and CDR2 SYGVKD. The CDR3 sequence: CAISGSVRSPEAFF.

The chain uses TRBV9 and TRBJ2-5. Germline V lookup: CDR1 SGDLS, CDR2 YYNGEE. The CDR3 has 12 residues. CDR3: CASSVVGETQYF.

The gene calls are TRBV4-2 and TRBJ2-5; absent DNA, TCRdb's TRBD1 call cannot be checked. CDR1 and CDR2 from the germline V gene are LGHNA and YNFKEQ. This CDR3 has 16 residues. The CDR3 reads CASSQDRSEGEETQYF.

This chain links TRBV28 with TRBJ2-7; with no DNA, the TCRdb D assignment of TRBD1 cannot be verified. Germline V lookup: CDR1 MDHEN, CDR2 SYDVKM. The CDR3 is 15 residues long. The CDR3 sequence is CASSLIGGQDYEQYF.

The rearrangement joins TRBV7-9 to TRBJ1-1; TCRdb designates TRBD1, a call that cannot be tested without DNA. Germline loops: CDR1 SEHNR, CDR2 FQNEAQ (reference sequence). The CDR3 is made up of 15 amino acids. CDR3 protein: CASSPSGGGNTEAFF.

V is TRBV18 and J is TRBJ2-1; TCRdb calls TRBD1, which cannot be checked without DNA. The CDR3 is 15 residues long. The germline V gene has CDR1 KGHSH and CDR2 LQKENI. CDR3 amino acids: CASSPATGSYNEQFF.